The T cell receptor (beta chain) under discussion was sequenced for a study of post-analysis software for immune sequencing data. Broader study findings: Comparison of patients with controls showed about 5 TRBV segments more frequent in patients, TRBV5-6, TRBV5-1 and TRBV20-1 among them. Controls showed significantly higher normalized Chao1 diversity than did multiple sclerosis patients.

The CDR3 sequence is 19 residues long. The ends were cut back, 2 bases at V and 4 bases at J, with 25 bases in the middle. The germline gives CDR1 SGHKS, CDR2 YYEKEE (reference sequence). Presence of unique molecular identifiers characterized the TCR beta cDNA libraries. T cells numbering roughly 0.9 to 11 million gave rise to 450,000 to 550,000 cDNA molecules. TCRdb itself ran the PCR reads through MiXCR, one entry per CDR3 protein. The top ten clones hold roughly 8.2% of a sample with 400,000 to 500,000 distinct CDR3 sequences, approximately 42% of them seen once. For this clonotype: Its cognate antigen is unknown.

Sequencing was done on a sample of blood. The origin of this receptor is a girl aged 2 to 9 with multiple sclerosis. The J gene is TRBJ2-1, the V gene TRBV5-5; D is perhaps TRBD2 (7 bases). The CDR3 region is CASSLISVFGGAKYNEQFF. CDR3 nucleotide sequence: TGTGCCAGCAGCTTAATTTCAGTATTTGGGGGGGCCAAATACAATGAGCAGTTCTTC.